This is a list of T cell receptor beta chains from one sample in a study of CD8 T cells in Susac syndrome. Via MiXCR, TCRdb re-called the immunoSEQ multiplex PCR reads, giving one row per CDR3 protein. The sample consists of around 100,000 distinct CDR3 sequences, 95% of them appearing once. The sequencing sample was made of CD8+ T cells from PBMCs. Every receptor here comes from a human donor with Susac syndrome. Each CDR3 is given with its conserved first and last residue. A D gene is named only where the DNA matches it firmly. Size is stated for part of the rows, as once, few or many counts, or as a class when the clone is expanded.

D gene	V gene	J gene	clone size	CDR3 DNA	CDR3 protein
TRBD1	TRBV18	TRBJ2-7	.	TGTGCCAGCTCATCGCCCAAGACAGGGTACGAGCAGTACTTC	CASSSPKTGYEQYF
TRBD2	TRBV2	TRBJ2-1	.	TGTGCCAGCAGCGCCAGCGGGACTAACAATGAGCAGTTCTTC	CASSASGTNNEQFF
TRBD1	TRBV20-1	TRBJ1-1	once	TGCAGTGCTAGGCACTCGACAGGGCACACTGAAGCTTTCTTT	CSARHSTGHTEAFF
TRBD2	TRBV13	TRBJ2-3	.	TGTGCCAGCAGCACCCTCGTGGGCGGGGGGCCAGCAGATACGCAGTATTTT	CASSTLVGGGPADTQYF
TRBD1	TRBV9	TRBJ2-2	.	TGTGCCAGCAGCGTATGGGACAGAATGAACACCGGGGAGCTGTTTTTT	CASSVWDRMNTGELFF
.	TRBV20-1	TRBJ2-3	.	TGCAGTGCTAGAGATACCGGTCCATCCGGTACGCAGTATTTT	CSARDTGPSGTQYF
.	TRBV3-1	TRBJ1-1	.	TGTGCCAGCAGTCCCCCGGGGGTGGGGACTGAAGCTTTCTTT	CASSPPGVGTEAFF
.	TRBV6-5	TRBJ2-1	.	TGTGCCAGCAGTTACGGGGCCGGGGACTACAATGAGCAGTTCTTC	CASSYGAGDYNEQFF
.	TRBV12-3/TRBV12-4	TRBJ2-2	.	TGTGCCAGCAGTCCAGAAGGGGAGCTGTTTTTT	CASSPEGELFF
.	TRBV7-3	TRBJ2-4	.	TGTGCCAGCAGCCGTACTGCAGGGGACATTCAGTACTTC	CASSRTAGDIQYF